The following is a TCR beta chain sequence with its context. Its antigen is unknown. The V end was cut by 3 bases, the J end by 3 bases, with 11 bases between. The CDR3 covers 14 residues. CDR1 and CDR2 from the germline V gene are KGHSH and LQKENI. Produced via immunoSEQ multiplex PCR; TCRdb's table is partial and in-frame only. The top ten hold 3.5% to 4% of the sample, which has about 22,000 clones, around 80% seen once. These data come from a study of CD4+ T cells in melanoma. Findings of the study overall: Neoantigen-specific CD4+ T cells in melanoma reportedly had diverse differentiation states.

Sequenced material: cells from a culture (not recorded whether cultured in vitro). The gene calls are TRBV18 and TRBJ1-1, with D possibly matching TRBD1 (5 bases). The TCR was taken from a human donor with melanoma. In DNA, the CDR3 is TGTGCCAGCTCACCCCCAGGGTCGTACACTGAAGCTTTCTTT. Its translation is CASSPPGSYTEAFF.